Below, 28 T cell receptor beta chains from the same sample are listed, as sequenced in a study of cytomegalovirus exposure and HLA in healthy donors (dated by TCRdb to about 2017). Library preparation was by the immunoSEQ multiplex PCR assay. For the multiplex PCR, a mixture combining 60 forward primers for TCR Vbeta segments and 13 reverse primers for TCR Jbeta segments was used. TCRdb stores this immuneACCESS table with in-frame sequences only. Part of the clones is absent; in the studies checked, under half of the shortfall reflects unresolved V genes, and no reason is known for the rest. The sample includes some 150,000 clones, with 70% to 90% observed a single time. The ten biggest clones cover 0.77% of the sample. Sequencing used PBMCs. The receptors come from a woman aged 18-29 years in good health and CMV-seronegative.

This chain links TRBV14 with TRBJ2-3; D unclear. The germline V gene encodes CDR1 SGHDN and CDR2 FVKESK. The CDR3 consists of 15 residues. Trimming removed 7 bases from V and 2 bases from J, with 16 bases in between. The CDR3 here is CASKPMGVVTDTQYF. The CDR3 nucleotides are TGTGCCAGCAAACCCATGGGCGTTGTCACAGATACGCAGTATTTT.

This clone was picked up a small number of times. The chain combines TRBV7-4 with TRBJ1-5; D remains unclear. This CDR3 has 14 residues. Deletions cut 7 bases from V and 8 bases from J, with 18 bases between. Looked up from germline, CDR1 is SGHVT and CDR2 is SQSDAQ. CDR3 amino acids: CASITNGVSEPQHF. For the CDR3, the DNA is TGTGCCAGCATCACTAACGGGGTTAGCGAGCCCCAGCATTTT.

The chain couples TRBV28 to TRBJ1-5; maybe TRBD1 (5 bases). V was cut by 10 bases and J by 7 bases, with 14 bases left in between. CDR1 is MDHEN, CDR2 SYDVKM, per germline. CDR3 length: 12 residues. CDR3 amino acids: CATTWGDQPQHF. CDR3 nucleotides: TGTGCCACGACTTGGGGGGACCAGCCCCAGCATTTT.

This chain links TRBV25-1 with TRBJ1-1, with unresolved D. The V end was cut by 3 bases, the J end by 5 bases, with 10 bases between. Germline assignment: CDR1 MGHDK and CDR2 SYGVNS. This CDR3 has 13 amino acids. CDR3 region: CASSDELRTEAFF. The DNA of the CDR3 is TGTGCCAGCAGTGATGAGTTGAGGACTGAAGCTTTCTTT.

The V call is TRBV5-4, the J call TRBJ1-2, with D tentatively TRBD1 (6 bases). The germline CDR1 and CDR2 sequences are SGHNT and YYREEE (reference sequence). The CDR3 contains 14 residues. The V end was cut by 0 bases, the J end by 6 bases, with 12 bases between. The CDR3 sequence: CASSLGGTGNGYTF. In DNA form, the CDR3 reads TGTGCCAGCAGCTTGGGGGGAACAGGGAATGGCTACACCTTC.

The rearrangement joins TRBV7-2 to TRBJ2-2; tentative D call: TRBD2 (5 bases). Germline lookup yields CDR1 SGHTA and CDR2 FQGNSA. This CDR3 has 13 amino acids. V lost 5 bases, J lost 6 bases, and 10 bases lay in between. CDR3 in DNA: TGTGCCAGCAGCCGACTACCGTCCGGGGAGCTGTTTTTT. Encoded protein: CASSRLPSGELFF.

This chain connects TRBV28 to TRBJ2-2; 9 nucleotides line up with TRBD2. The V segment lost 5 bases and the J segment 4 bases; nucleotides outside the gene matches: 14. This CDR3 comprises 18 residues. Germline loops: CDR1 MDHEN, CDR2 SYDVKM. CDR3 sequence: CASSPGVAGVSFTGELFF. DNA of the CDR3: TGTGCCAGCAGTCCCGGCGTAGCGGGAGTTTCCTTCACCGGGGAGCTGTTTTTT.

The rearrangement links TRBV14 to TRBJ2-7, with 7 bases lining up with TRBD1. This CDR3 has 15 amino acids. The J segment lost 3 bases and the V segment lost 3 bases, leaving 8 bases of the junction unmatched. The germline V gene has CDR1 SGHDN and CDR2 FVKESK. The CDR3 DNA reads as TGTGCCAGCAGCCACGAAATGACAGGGTACTACGAGCAGTACTTC. This encodes CASSHEMTGYYEQYF.

This clone was counted between two and nine times. The rearrangement joins TRBV5-1 to TRBJ1-1; D gene unclear. Between the trimmed V and J ends, which lost 5 bases and 0 bases, there was a span of 8 bases. CDR1 and CDR2 from the germline V gene are SGHRS and YFSETQ. The CDR3 length is 13 residues. CDR3 region: CASSSLMNTEAFF. The DNA for the CDR3 is TGCGCCAGCAGTAGTCTCATGAACACTGAAGCTTTCTTT. Filled out from reference TRBV5-1 and TRBJ1-1, the complete variable domain reads KAGVTQTPRYLIKTRGQQVTLSCSPISGHRSVSWYQQTPGQGLQFLFEYFSETQRNKGNFPGRFSGRQFSNSRSEMNVSTLELGDSALYLCASSSLMNTEAFFGQGTRLTVV.

The rearrangement joins TRBV28 to TRBJ2-7, with D possibly TRBD1 on 5 matching bases. In germline, CDR1 is MDHEN, CDR2 SYDVKM. This CDR3 is built from 13 residues. V gave up 4 bases and J gave up 1 base, with 8 bases separating them. The chain's CDR3 is CASSSAGSYEQYF. The CDR3 nucleotides read TGTGCCAGCAGTTCAGCAGGGTCCTACGAGCAGTACTTC.

V and J are TRBV28 and TRBJ2-3; 8 nucleotides match TRBD2. Germline values: CDR1 MDHEN, CDR2 SYDVKM. CDR3 length: 15 residues. V shed 3 bases and J 6 bases; nucleotides not matched to a gene: 8. CDR3 nucleotide sequence: TGTGCCAGCAGTTTTTTAGCGGGAAATAATGATACGCAGTATTTT. Protein: CASSFLAGNNDTQYF.

The V and J genes are TRBV18 and TRBJ2-7; a possible D gene is TRBD1 (5 bases). The V and J ends lost 1 base and 0 bases respectively, with 13 bases between them. The CDR3 is 16 amino acids. Looked up from germline, CDR1 is KGHSH and CDR2 is LQKENI. The CDR3 DNA reads TGTGCCAGCTCACCACGCAGGCAGGGTCACTCCTACGAGCAGTACTTC. This gives the protein CASSPRRQGHSYEQYF. Using reference TRBV18 and TRBJ2-7 for the parts outside the CDR3, the full variable domain is NAGVMQNPRHLVRRRGQEARLRCSPMKGHSHVYWYRQLPEEGLKFMVYLQKENIIDESGMPKERFSAEFPKEGPSILRIQQVVRGDSAAYFCASSPRRQGHSYEQYFGPGTRLTVT.

The V gene is TRBV5-1, the J gene TRBJ2-5; D not resolved. The end of the DNA aligns better with TRBJ2-7, so the J call may be wrong. CDR3 length equals 14 residues. CDR1 and CDR2 (germline): SGHRS, YFSETQ. CDR3 coding DNA: TGCGCCAGCAGCTTGGTACCCGAGGACTACGAGCAGTACTTC. Residues: CASSLVPEDYEQYF.

A single count supports this clone. The CDR3 is CASSESGAKNIQYF. Written as DNA, the CDR3 is TGTGCCAGCAGTGAATCGGGGGCCAAAAACATTCAGTACTTC. The V gene is TRBV6-1, the J gene TRBJ2-4; D perhaps matches TRBD2 (5 bases). Germline V lookup: CDR1 MNHNS, CDR2 SASEGT. This CDR3 comprises 14 residues. The V gene lost 2 bases and the J gene lost 1 base, with 6 bases spanning the gap.

This chain joins TRBV5-6 and TRBJ1-2; D is ambiguous. V lost 4 bases to trimming and J lost 7 bases, with 14 bases between them. CDR1 is SGHDT and CDR2 is YYEEEE in the germline V gene. The CDR3 runs to 13 residues. This CDR3 reads CASSMGDSLGYTF. DNA of the CDR3: TGTGCCAGCAGCATGGGAGATTCTCTTGGCTACACCTTC.

This clone was counted once. The chain combines TRBV5-6 with TRBJ2-7; TRBD2 matches 14 bases. V shed 4 bases, J shed 2 bases, and the junction held 5 bases outside the gene matches. CDR1 is SGHDT, CDR2 YYEEEE, per germline. The CDR3 contains 16 residues. The CDR3 DNA follows: TGTGCCAGCAGCCCTGGACTAGCGGGAGGTACCTACGAGCAGTACTTC. It is translated as CASSPGLAGGTYEQYF.

This clone was counted ten times or more. Germline and junction disagree at one end, which may indicate a read error. In nucleotides, the CDR3 is TGTGCCAGCACTGAAACGGGAGTCGGGGAGCTGTTTTTT. Translation: CASTETGVGELFF. The chain couples TRBV6-1 to TRBJ2-2; TRBD2 is a possible D gene (6 bases). Germline V gives CDR1 MNHNS, CDR2 SASEGT. There are 13 residues in the CDR3.

This rearrangement joins TRBV2 to TRBJ1-2, with a possible D match to TRBD1 (6 bases). V was trimmed by 6 bases and J by 2 bases, leaving 10 bases between them. This CDR3 has 13 amino acids. Germline V lookup: CDR1 SNHLY, CDR2 FYNNEI. CDR3 in DNA: TGTGCCAGCAGGTCCGGGACAAACTATGGCTACACCTTC. Translated: CASRSGTNYGYTF. The full variable domain, in which reference TRBV2 and TRBJ1-2 provide the parts outside the CDR3, is EPEVTQTPSHQVTQMGQEVILRCVPISNHLYFYWYRQILGQKVEFLVSFYNNEISEKSEIFDDQFSVERPDGSNFTLKIRSTKLEDSAMYFCASRSGTNYGYTFGSGTRLTVV.

This clone was counted once. V is TRBV7-2 and J is TRBJ2-3; the match to TRBD2 covers 8 bases. This CDR3 contains 16 residues. CDR1 and CDR2 (germline): SGHTA, FQGNSA. The junction had 3 bases not matched to a gene; V was cut back by 1 base and J by 0 bases. The CDR3 DNA reads TGTGCCAGCAGCTTAGAGAGCGGGAGTAGCACAGATACGCAGTATTTT. As protein: CASSLESGSSTDTQYF.

The chain has TRBV19 and TRBJ1-1; no reliable D call. This CDR3 region has 15 residues. CDR1 and CDR2 from the germline V gene are LNHDA and SQIVND (reference sequence). Trimming stripped 3 bases from V and 2 bases from J, with 13 bases between. Written as DNA, the CDR3 is TGTGCCAGTAGTATCCACCCAGGTATAAACACTGAAGCTTTCTTT. It codes for CASSIHPGINTEAFF.

The chain couples TRBV16 to TRBJ2-5, with TRBD1 matching 7 bases. V lost 4 bases to trimming and J lost 6 bases; unmatched junction nucleotides: 5. There are 13 residues in the CDR3. Germline V CDR1 and CDR2: KGHSY, FQNENV. For the CDR3, the DNA is TGTGCCAGCAGCCTAGACAGGGAAAAGACCCAGTACTTC. This sequence encodes CASSLDREKTQYF.

The chain carries TRBV7-8 and TRBJ1-5; 10 nucleotides match TRBD1. Germline lookup yields CDR1 SGHVS and CDR2 FQNEAQ. After removal of 0 bases from V and 5 bases from J, the junction contained 7 bases not matched to a gene. The CDR3 length is 17 residues. Here the CDR3 reads CASSLAIGGTGDQPQHF. DNA of the CDR3: TGTGCCAGCAGCTTAGCGATCGGGGGGACAGGGGATCAGCCCCAGCATTTT.

This clone was counted a few times. Other DNA sequences in the same sample also yield this CDR3. This chain connects TRBV28 to TRBJ1-1; possibly TRBD1 for D (5 bases). Trimming took 2 bases from V and 5 from J, leaving 9 bases between them. The germline gives CDR1 MDHEN, CDR2 SYDVKM. The CDR3 extends over 13 amino acids. The CDR3 is CASSLSRGTEAFF. The CDR3 nucleotides are TGTGCCAGCAGTTTAAGTAGGGGAACTGAAGCTTTCTTT.

The CDR3 nucleotides are TGTGCCAGCAGCTTGTGGACAGGGGAAGATACGCAGTATTTT. This encodes CASSLWTGEDTQYF. The gene calls are TRBV5-4 and TRBJ2-3, with 9 nucleotides matching TRBD1. The CDR3 loop spans 14 amino acids. Germline V gene sequence: CDR1 SGHNT, CDR2 YYREEE (reference sequence). The junction had 2 bases not matched to a gene; V was cut back by 1 base and J by 5 bases. Supplemented by reference TRBV5-4 and TRBJ2-3, the full variable domain reads ETGVTQSPTHLIKTRGQQVTLRCSSQSGHNTVSWYQQALGQGPQFIFQYYREEENGRGNFPPRFSGLQFPNYSSELNVNALELDDSALYLCASSLWTGEDTQYFGPGTRLTVL.

The J gene is TRBJ2-7, the V gene TRBV18; TRBD2 matches at 10 bases. The V gene end was trimmed by 2 bases and the J gene end by 3 bases; junction bases not matched to a gene: 7. This CDR3 has 16 amino acids. The germline V gene has CDR1 KGHSH and CDR2 LQKENI. The CDR3 region has the DNA TGTGCCAGCTCACCAGACCTAGCGGGGGAACTCTACGAGCAGTACTTC. It encodes CASSPDLAGELYEQYF.

This clone was detected only once. The rearrangement uses TRBV25-1 and TRBJ2-7; no clear D gene. CDR1 is MGHDK and CDR2 is SYGVNS in the germline V gene. Trimming left V 5 bases short and J 6 bases short, with 14 bases between. The CDR3 is made up of 13 amino acids. The CDR3 nucleotides are TGTGCCAGCAGTACAGCTTCCCGGCGCGAGCAGTACTTC. This codes for CASSTASRREQYF.

The rearrangement joins TRBV7-2 to TRBJ2-5; no clear D gene. The CDR3 sequence is 13 residues long. The V end was cut by 3 bases, the J end by 10 bases, with 15 bases between. CDR1 is SGHTA and CDR2 is FQGNSA in the germline V gene. DNA for the CDR3: TGTGCCAGCAGCTTCCAACAGAGTTTGGACCAGTACTTC. This sequence encodes CASSFQQSLDQYF.

This sequence joins TRBV6-1 and TRBJ2-5, with D possibly matching TRBD2 (6 bases). TRBJ2-7 matches the DNA end more closely, so the J call is doubtful. The CDR3 totals 15 residues. CDR1 MNHNS and CDR2 SASEGT come from the germline V gene. The chain's CDR3 is CASSVGMEGSYEQYF. The DNA of the CDR3 is TGTGCCAGCAGTGTAGGGATGGAGGGGTCCTACGAGCAGTACTTC.